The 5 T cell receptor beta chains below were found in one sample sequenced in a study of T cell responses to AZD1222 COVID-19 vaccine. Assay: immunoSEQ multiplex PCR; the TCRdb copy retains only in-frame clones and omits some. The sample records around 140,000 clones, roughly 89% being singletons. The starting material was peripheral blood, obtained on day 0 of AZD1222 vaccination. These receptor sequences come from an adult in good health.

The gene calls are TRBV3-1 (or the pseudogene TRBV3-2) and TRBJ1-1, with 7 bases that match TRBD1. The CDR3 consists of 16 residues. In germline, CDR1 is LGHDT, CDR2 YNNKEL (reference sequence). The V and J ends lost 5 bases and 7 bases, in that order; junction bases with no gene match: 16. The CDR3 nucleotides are TGTGCCAGCAGCTTAAAACTAGGACAGGTTCTGGGTGAAGCTTTCTTT. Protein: CASSLKLGQVLGEAFF.

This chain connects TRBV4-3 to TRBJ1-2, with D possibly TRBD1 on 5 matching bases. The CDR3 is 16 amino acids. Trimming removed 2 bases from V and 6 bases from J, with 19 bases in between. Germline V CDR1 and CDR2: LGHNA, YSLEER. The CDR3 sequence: CASSQRYIQVSDGYTF. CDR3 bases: TGCGCCAGCAGCCAAAGATACATACAGGTCTCAGATGGCTACACCTTC.

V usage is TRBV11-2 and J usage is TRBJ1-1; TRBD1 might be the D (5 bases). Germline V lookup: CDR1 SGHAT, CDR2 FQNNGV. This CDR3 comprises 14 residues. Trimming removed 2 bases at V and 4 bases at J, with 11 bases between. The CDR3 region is CASSLHGAGTEAFF. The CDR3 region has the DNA TGTGCCAGCAGCTTACACGGGGCCGGCACTGAAGCTTTCTTT.

The CDR3 sequence: CASSDTRGGEAFF. The CDR3 coding sequence is TGTGCCAGTAGCGACACTAGAGGAGGTGAAGCTTTCTTT. The gene calls are TRBV19 and TRBJ1-1; D is ambiguous. V lost 6 bases and J 7 bases, leaving 15 bases between the germline ends. This CDR3 comprises 13 residues. Germline values: CDR1 LNHDA, CDR2 SQIVND (reference sequence). Supplemented by reference TRBV19 and TRBJ1-1, the full variable domain reads DGGITQSPKYLFRKEGQNVTLSCEQNLNHDAMYWYRQDPGQGLRLIYYSQIVNDFQKGDIAEGYSVSREKKESFPLTVTSAQKNPTAFYLCASSDTRGGEAFFGQGTRLTVV.

The CDR3 sequence is CATSDLDVPGSRDYGYTF. The CDR3 nucleotides read TGTGCCACCAGTGATTTGGATGTACCGGGGTCCCGAGACTATGGCTACACCTTC. This chain uses TRBV24-1 with TRBJ1-2; D remains unclear. CDR3 length equals 18 residues. CDR1 KGHDR and CDR2 SFDVKD come from the germline V gene. Trimming took 0 bases from V and 3 from J, leaving 19 bases between them.